The text below deals with one T cell receptor beta chain. This sample was taken from a study of human T cells and chemical hapten exposure. TCRdb fed the RACE reads into MiXCR, producing one record per CDR3 protein. The table records some 180,000 distinct CDR3 sequences, about 22% of them present only once. Time point in this sample: patch test 3, about 24 weeks after DPC sensitization. Treatment denoted: therapeutic diphenylcyclopropenone sensitization with weekly scalp DPC. In germline, CDR1 is SGDLS, CDR2 YYNGEE. The CDR3 has 16 residues. Trimming took off 0 bases at V and 2 bases at J, with 14 bases between the two ends.

V usage is TRBV9 and J usage is TRBJ2-5; tentatively, D is TRBD2 (6 bases). The source is a woman between 40 and 50 years old with alopecia areata. Some clones in this sample may be carry-over from other donors' samples. The sample consisted of whole blood, taken in connection with sensitization to the hapten diphenylcyclopropenone (DPC). This chain's CDR3 is CASSVAPLANQETQYF. CDR3 coding DNA: TGTGCCAGCAGCGTAGCTCCTCTAGCGAATCAAGAGACCCAGTACTTC.